This T cell receptor (beta chain) comes out of a study of blood T cells in healthy people across ages. Study-level results: Any changes in expanded clonotypes were possibly confounded, as donor CMV status remained unknown.

CDR3 length: 15 residues. From germline, CDR1 is MNHEY and CDR2 SMNVEV (reference sequence). Trimming took 11 bases from V and 0 from J, leaving 20 bases between them. With respect to this clonotype: The antigen remains unidentified.

Through a sample-barcoded 5' primer and a J-beta primer mix, a second PCR was run for 7 to 11 cycles. TCRdb re-derived calls from the 5' RACE reads in MiXCR, one entry per CDR3 protein. The sample has 600,000 to 850,000 distinct CDR3 sequences; around 25% are singletons. Approximately 10 milliliters was the volume of peripheral blood drawn from each donor. PBMCs, at least 6 million per sample, were isolated. These data were also reused for a study on T cells of mothers and their children. That paper adds: Related mother-child pairs showed slightly, non-significantly higher overlap than unrelated pairs.

Source material: blood. The rearrangement joins TRBV27 to TRBJ2-7; TRBD2 might be the D (6 bases). This receptor was obtained from a boy aged 5-17 years in good health. In nucleotides, the CDR3 is TGTGCCTCCGGTGGGGGGTTTGGGGACTCCTACGAGCAGTACTTC. Amino acids: CASGGGFGDSYEQYF.